A single sample gave rise to the 6 T cell receptor beta chains below, sequenced in a study of T cells after yellow fever vaccination. One entry per CDR3 protein, called by TCRdb with MiXCR from the 5' RACE reads. The sample shows some 63,000 distinct CDR3 sequences, roughly 7.4% of them seen only once. Specimen: CD8+ T cells sorted from PBMCs, collected 15 days after the yellow fever booster vaccination. These receptors came from a young man who received the YFV17D yellow fever vaccine.

The J gene is TRBJ2-5, the V gene TRBV20-1, with 8 bases identical to TRBD2. CDR3 length equals 15 residues. With 5 bases clipped from V and 1 base from J, the junction kept 9 bases outside the gene matches. Germline values: CDR1 DFQATT, CDR2 SNEGSKA (reference sequence). DNA for the CDR3: TGCAGTGCTCCGGGACTAGTCGTAGGCCAAGAGACCCAGTACTTC. This encodes CSAPGLVVGQETQYF.

This clonotype occurred many times. The chain recombines TRBV20-1 with TRBJ2-3; unclear D gene. The germline gives CDR1 DFQATT, CDR2 SNEGSKA (reference sequence). The CDR3 has 13 amino acids. V lost 3 bases, J lost 1 base, and 8 bases lay in between. The DNA of the CDR3 is TGCAGTGCTAGTACGGCGGGCACAGATACGCAGTATTTT. Translated, it gives CSASTAGTDTQYF.

This clonotype came up many times. The V gene is TRBV7-9, the J gene TRBJ2-5; D might be TRBD2 (5 bases). The CDR3 sequence is 14 residues long. Germline CDR1 reads SEHNR; CDR2 reads FQNEAQ (reference sequence). V lost 4 bases and J 1 base, leaving 10 bases between the germline ends. CDR3 loop: CASSSSGSQETQYF. The CDR3 bases are TGTGCCAGCAGCTCGTCGGGATCCCAAGAGACCCAGTACTTC.

This clonotype was recorded a few times. CDR3 region: CSAAEPLAGDWLNEQFF. CDR3 coding DNA: TGCAGTGCTGCGGAACCACTAGCGGGAGATTGGTTGAATGAGCAGTTCTTC. The rearrangement joins TRBV20-1 to TRBJ2-1; TRBD2 agrees at 11 bases. This CDR3 is 17 amino acids long. Germline CDR1 DFQATT, CDR2 SNEGSKA (reference sequence). V shed 5 bases, J shed 7 bases, and the junction held 16 bases outside the gene matches.

This clonotype was observed at least ten times. The genes are TRBV20-1 and TRBJ2-1, with 8 bases matching TRBD2. There are 13 residues in the CDR3. Germline-derived CDR1 and CDR2 are DFQATT and SNEGSKA (reference sequence). The V segment lost 2 bases and the J segment 7 bases; nucleotides outside the gene matches: 4. This chain's CDR3 is CSARSGSANEQFF. CDR3 nucleotides: TGCAGTGCTAGAAGCGGGAGCGCTAATGAGCAGTTCTTC.

This clonotype was seen repeatedly, ten times or more. The V call is TRBV14, the J call TRBJ2-7; D ambiguous. Between the trimmed V and J ends, which lost 3 bases and 4 bases, there was a span of 13 bases. Germline assignment: CDR1 SGHDN and CDR2 FVKESK. The CDR3 is made up of 14 amino acids. The CDR3 loop is CASSHDLRLYEQYF. CDR3 sequence (DNA): TGTGCCAGCAGCCACGATTTAAGGCTATACGAGCAGTACTTC.